This T cell receptor (beta chain) derives from a study of T cell repertoires in cytomegalovirus infection. The wider study: Based on public TCR beta signatures, there were indications of CMV infection and of a matching HLA type.

TCRdb reprocessed the reads with MiXCR, giving one entry per CDR3 protein. The sample comprises under 200,000 distinct CDR3 sequences, roughly 9.8% of which are singletons, and approximately 4.6% rests with the top ten. This CDR3 has 12 residues. The V gene's germline CDR1 is SGHTA and CDR2 FQGNSA. V lost 1 base and J lost 10, with 8 bases in between. This clonotype was seen repeatedly, ten times or more. What was sequenced was PBMCs. The receptor was isolated from a human donor in good health (CMV status not recorded). Some clones in this sample may be carry-over from other donors' samples. The J gene is TRBJ2-1, the V gene TRBV7-2; D not certain. The DNA of the CDR3 is TGTGCCAGCAGCTTAGTCCCCTCCGAGCAGTTCTTC. This translates into CASSLVPSEQFF.